This T cell receptor (beta chain) was retrieved from a study of T-cell memory formation after mild COVID-19. At the level of the study: The TCR clusters were mostly specific to one donor. Study-level points and caveats: The second-wave clones peaking on day 37 were not confirmed as SARS-CoV-2-specific. Memory sampled before infection contained some responding clones, suggesting cross-reactive memory joined.

This clonotype showed up just a few times. Antigen specificity is unknown. TCRdb redid the calling of the 5' RACE reads with MiXCR, one entry per CDR3 protein. Of a few hundred thousand distinct CDR3 sequences in the sample, roughly 8.2% were seen once. Per the germline V gene, CDR1 is DFQATT and CDR2 is SNEGSKA (reference sequence). This CDR3 is 12 amino acids long. Deletions cut 6 bases from V and 5 bases from J, with 14 bases between. The TCR sequence derives from a man between 18 and 35 years old who had mild COVID-19 (a few samples of this study predate the infection). Cell type and time point are not known. V is TRBV20-1 and J is TRBJ2-7; D is unclear. The specimen was PBMCs or a T cell subset sorted from them (not recorded which). The CDR3 DNA reads as TGCAGTGCGACCGGGCCCGCCAACGAGCAGTACTTC. This codes for CSATGPANEQYF.